This T cell receptor beta chain appears in the sequencing data of a study of Ad26.COV2.S vaccination and SARS-CoV-2 variants. Study details: Donor was in the COV1001 Ad26.COV2.S trial arm.

Clones were read by immunoSEQ multiplex PCR, and TCRdb kept only the in-frame ones, dropping some. The sample holds 430,000 or so clones, roughly nine tenths seen once. Described treatment: 19 received Ad26.COV2.S at low or high dose, single or two shots; roughly five received placebo; per-sample allocation not given. Sampling occurred on day 63 after the first vaccine or placebo injection. A Boston donor was an adult aged 18-55 years. Spike of the Wuhan-strain SARS-CoV-2 was expressed by an Ad26 vector, which formed the vaccine. With regard to this clone: No antigen is known for it.

V shed 2 bases and J shed 4 bases, with 17 bases lying between them. The CDR3 runs to 16 residues. Per germline, CDR1 MNHNS and CDR2 SASEGT. The study's findings and limits: Vaccine recipients and placebo recipients showed similar non-spike TCR breadth.

The receptor was derived from a person between 18 and 65 years old who received the Ad26.COV2.S COVID-19 vaccine or a placebo. The chain couples TRBV6-1 to TRBJ1-2, with no clear D. Sequenced material: peripheral blood, taken in a trial of Ad26.COV2.S vaccine versus placebo. The CDR3 loop reads CASSERAGSEGYGYTF. The CDR3 nucleotides are TGTGCCAGCAGTGAACGGGCAGGTTCTGAGGGCTATGGCTACACCTTC.